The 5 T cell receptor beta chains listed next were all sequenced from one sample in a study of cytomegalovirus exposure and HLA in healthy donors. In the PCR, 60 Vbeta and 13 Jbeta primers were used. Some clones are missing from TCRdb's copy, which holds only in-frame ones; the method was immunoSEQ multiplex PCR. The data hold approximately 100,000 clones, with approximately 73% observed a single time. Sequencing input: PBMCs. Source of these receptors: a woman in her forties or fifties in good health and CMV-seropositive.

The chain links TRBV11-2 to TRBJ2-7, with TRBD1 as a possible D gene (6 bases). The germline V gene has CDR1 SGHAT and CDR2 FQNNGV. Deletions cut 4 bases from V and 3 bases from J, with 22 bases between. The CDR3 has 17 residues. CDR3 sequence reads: CASSWEYRDGPIYEQYF. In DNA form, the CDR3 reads TGTGCCAGCAGCTGGGAATACAGGGACGGCCCAATCTACGAGCAGTACTTC.

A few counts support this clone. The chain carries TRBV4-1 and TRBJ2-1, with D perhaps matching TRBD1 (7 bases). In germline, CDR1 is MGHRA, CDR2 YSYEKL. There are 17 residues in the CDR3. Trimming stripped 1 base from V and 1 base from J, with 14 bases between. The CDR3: CASSQGRTGGSYNEQFF. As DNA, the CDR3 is TGCGCCAGCAGCCAAGGCCGGACAGGAGGGTCCTACAATGAGCAGTTCTTC.

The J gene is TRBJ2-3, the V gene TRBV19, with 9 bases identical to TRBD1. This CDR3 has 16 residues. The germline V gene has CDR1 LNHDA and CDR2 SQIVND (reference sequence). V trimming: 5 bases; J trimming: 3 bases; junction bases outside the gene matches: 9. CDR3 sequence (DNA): TGTGCCAGTAGTGCCGGGACAGGGTTGGGGACAGATACGCAGTATTTT. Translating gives CASSAGTGLGTDTQYF.

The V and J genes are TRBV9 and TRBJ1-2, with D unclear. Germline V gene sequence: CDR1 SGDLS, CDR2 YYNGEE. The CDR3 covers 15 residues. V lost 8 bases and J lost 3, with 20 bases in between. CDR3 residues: CASAGIREGDYGYTF. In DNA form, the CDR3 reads TGTGCCAGTGCGGGAATACGCGAAGGTGACTATGGCTACACCTTC. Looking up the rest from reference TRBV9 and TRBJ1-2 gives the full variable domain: DSGVTQTPKHLITATGQRVTLRCSPRSGDLSVYWYQQSLDQGLQFLIQYYNGEERAKGNILERFSAQQFPDLHSELNLSSLELGDSALYFCASAGIREGDYGYTFGSGTRLTVV.

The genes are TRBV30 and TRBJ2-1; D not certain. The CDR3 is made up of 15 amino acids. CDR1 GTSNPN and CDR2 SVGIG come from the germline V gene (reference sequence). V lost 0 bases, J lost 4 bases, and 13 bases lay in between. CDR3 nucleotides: TGTGCCTGGAGTGTGAGTGGCGGTCGATACAATGAGCAGTTCTTC. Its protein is CAWSVSGGRYNEQFF.